A single sample is the source of the 11 T cell receptor beta chains below, sequenced in a study of blood T cell repertoires in COVID-19. Using immunoSEQ multiplex PCR, the repertoire was profiled, and TCRdb retains in-frame clones only, with some absent. The sample consists of roughly 56,000 clones, 70% to 90% of them appearing once. The specimen sequenced was peripheral blood. The origin of the receptors is a human donor in a cohort sampled during active COVID-19.

This CDR3 reads CASSQGSFPFTQYF. Written as DNA, the CDR3 is TGTGCCAGCAGCCAGGGGTCATTCCCCTTCACGCAGTATTTT. The chain carries TRBV2 and TRBJ2-3, with a weak D call TRBD1 (6 bases). Trimming removed 6 bases at V and 9 bases at J, with 19 bases between. CDR1 SNHLY and CDR2 FYNNEI come from the germline V gene. This CDR3 spans 14 amino acids.

The CDR3 region has the DNA TGTGCCAGCAGTCCCCCGGGACTTCTCACAGATACGCAGTATTTT. The encoded protein is CASSPPGLLTDTQYF. The chain is built from TRBV2 and TRBJ2-3; D might be TRBD2 (6 bases). Germline V gene lookup returns CDR1 SNHLY and CDR2 FYNNEI. The CDR3 runs 15 residues. V was clipped by 5 bases and J by 2 bases, with 14 bases between them.

Notes on this clone: This may stem from a read error, because a much larger clone lies one nucleotide away. The CDR3 DNA is TGTGCCAGCAGTTACTCCGGGACAGGGGGATACGAGCAGTACTTC. Translating gives CASSYSGTGGYEQYF. This rearrangement joins TRBV6-6 to TRBJ2-7, with 11 bases identical to TRBD1. The junction had 2 bases not matched to a gene; V was cut back by 0 bases and J by 4 bases. The CDR3 loop spans 15 amino acids. Germline V lookup: CDR1 MNHNY, CDR2 SVGAGI (reference sequence).

The chain joins TRBV5-5 to TRBJ1-3, with D uncertain. Looked up from germline, CDR1 is SGHKS and CDR2 is YYEKEE (reference sequence). The V and J ends lost 2 bases and 7 bases respectively, with 13 bases between them. This CDR3 contains 14 residues. CDR3 protein: CASSFSGDRNTIYF. As DNA, the CDR3 is TGTGCCAGCAGCTTCAGCGGGGATCGGAACACCATATATTTT.

V gene TRBV19 combines with J gene TRBJ2-2, with TRBD2 matching over 8 bases. V shed 10 bases and J 5 bases; nucleotides not matched to a gene: 9. The germline V gene encodes CDR1 LNHDA and CDR2 SQIVND (reference sequence). The CDR3 loop spans 14 amino acids. The CDR3 loop reads CANPGGAPTGELFF. The DNA for the CDR3 is TGTGCCAACCCGGGGGGGGCGCCGACCGGGGAGCTGTTTTTT.

The J gene is TRBJ2-3, the V gene TRBV7-6; 9 nucleotides align to TRBD2. With 1 base clipped from V and 1 base from J, the junction kept 9 bases outside the gene matches. The germline gives CDR1 SGHVS, CDR2 FNYEAQ. The CDR3 has 18 amino acids. CDR3 in DNA: TGTGCCAGCAGCTTAGTGGTCCCTAGCGGGGACCGCACAGATACGCAGTATTTT. As protein: CASSLVVPSGDRTDTQYF.

V gene TRBV19 combines with J gene TRBJ2-3; D may be TRBD1 (5 bases). The V gene lost 4 bases and the J gene lost 4 bases, with 12 bases spanning the gap. CDR3 length: 14 amino acids. CDR1 and CDR2 from the germline V gene are LNHDA and SQIVND (reference sequence). CDR3 residues: CASSSPMGPDTQYF. The CDR3 DNA reads as TGTGCCAGTAGTAGCCCCATGGGGCCAGATACGCAGTATTTT.

The chain has TRBV12-5 and TRBJ2-7, with 7 positions matching TRBD1. This CDR3 has 15 residues. From germline, CDR1 is LGHNT and CDR2 FRNRAP. V shed 5 bases and J 2 bases; nucleotides not matched to a gene: 9. CDR3 coding DNA: TGTGCTAGTGGTACGGACAGGTCGGGCCCCTACGAGCAGTACTTC. Protein sequence: CASGTDRSGPYEQYF.

J is TRBJ2-7 and V is TRBV14; 9 positions agree with TRBD1. J lost 0 bases, V lost 5 bases, and 8 bases had no gene match. The germline V gene has CDR1 SGHDN and CDR2 FVKESK. The CDR3 sequence is 16 residues long. The DNA of the CDR3 is TGTGCCAGCAGCAAGACCGGGACAGGGAGCTCCTACGAGCAGTACTTC. Protein: CASSKTGTGSSYEQYF. Based on the CDR3 plus reference TRBV14 and TRBJ2-7, the full variable domain is EAGVTQFPSHSVIEKGQTVTLRCDPISGHDNLYWYRRVMGKEIKFLLHFVKESKQDESGMPNNRFLAERTGGTYSTLKVQPAELEDSGVYFCASSKTGTGSSYEQYFGPGTRLTVT.

The chain combines TRBV6-5 with TRBJ1-6; TRBD1 agrees at 8 bases. CDR1 and CDR2 (germline): MNHEY, SVGAGI. There are 16 residues in the CDR3. Trimming removed 1 base from V and 7 bases from J; junction bases left unmatched: 6. The CDR3 DNA sequence: TGTGCCAGCAGTTACTTATGGACAGGGCAAAATTCACCCCTCCACTTT. The encoded protein is CASSYLWTGQNSPLHF.

The chain recombines TRBV10-1 with TRBJ2-3; D gene uncertain. V was trimmed by 3 bases and J by 6 bases, leaving 13 bases between them. The CDR3 runs to 14 residues. Germline values: CDR1 WNHNN, CDR2 SYGVQD (reference sequence). The CDR3 sequence: CASSDQARRDTQYF. The CDR3 DNA is TGCGCCAGCAGTGACCAAGCCCGGCGGGATACGCAGTATTTT.